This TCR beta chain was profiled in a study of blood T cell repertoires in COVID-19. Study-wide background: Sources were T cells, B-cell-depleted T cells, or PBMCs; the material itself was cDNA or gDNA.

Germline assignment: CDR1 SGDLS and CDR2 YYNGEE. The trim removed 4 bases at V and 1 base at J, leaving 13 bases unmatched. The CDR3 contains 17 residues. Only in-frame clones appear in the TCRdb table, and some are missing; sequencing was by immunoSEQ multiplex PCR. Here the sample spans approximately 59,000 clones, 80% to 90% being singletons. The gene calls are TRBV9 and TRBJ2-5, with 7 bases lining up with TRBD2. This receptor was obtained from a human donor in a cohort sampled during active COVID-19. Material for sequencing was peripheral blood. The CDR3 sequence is CASSPGLVGGGQETQYF. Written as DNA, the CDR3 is TGTGCCAGCAGCCCAGGTTTGGTGGGGGGGGGCCAAGAGACCCAGTACTTC.